This T cell receptor (beta chain) originates from a study of cytomegalovirus exposure and HLA in healthy donors. Findings of the study overall: Later analysis associated a missense DCLRE1C variant with TCR beta V- and J-gene trimming. Analyses of presence/absence relied on an assumption of roughly uniform sequencing depth across donors. There were some public TCRs occurring in many donors, but most TCR sequences were rare.

Primers: 60 Vbeta forward and 13 Jbeta reverse. The data were produced by immunoSEQ multiplex PCR, yet TCRdb's version contains in-frame clones alone and is incomplete. In the table there are some 180,000 clones, over 80% of which are singletons. Regarding this clone: What it binds is unknown.

V was pared by 7 bases and J by 1 base, with 13 bases between. This CDR3 has 14 residues. Germline CDR1 reads LNHDA; CDR2 reads SQIVND (reference sequence). The chain combines TRBV19 with TRBJ1-1, with D unclear. The sequenced sample consisted of PBMCs. The TCR was taken from a male donor in good health and CMV-seronegative. The CDR3 here is CASKREGGNTEAFF. DNA for the CDR3: TGTGCCAGTAAAAGGGAGGGAGGGAACACTGAAGCTTTCTTT.